The 24 T cell receptor beta chains listed next were all sequenced from one sample in a study of PD-L1 blockade in urothelial cancer. Libraries were prepared by immunoSEQ multiplex PCR; TCRdb keeps only in-frame clonotypes and omits some of them. The table records tens of thousands of clones, about 81% of them present only once. The material sequenced was PBMCs, taken around atezolizumab (anti-PD-L1) treatment. Every receptor here comes from a man aged 65 to 79 with urothelial cancer.

This rearrangement joins TRBV25-1 to TRBJ2-1, with 9 nucleotides matching TRBD2. V was clipped by 1 base and J by 4 bases; unmatched bases: 8. Germline assignment: CDR1 MGHDK and CDR2 SYGVNS. The CDR3 runs to 17 residues. The CDR3 nucleotides are TGTGCCAGCAGTGAATCCAAGACTAGCGGCTCGTACAATGAGCAGTTCTTC. Translation: CASSESKTSGSYNEQFF. Full variable domain (remainder filled in from reference TRBV25-1 and TRBJ2-1): EADIYQTPRYLVIGTGKKITLECSQTMGHDKMYWYQQDPGMELHLIHYSYGVNSTEKGDLSSESTVSRIRTEHFPLTLESARPSHTSQYLCASSESKTSGSYNEQFFGPGTRLTVL.

V and J are TRBV27 and TRBJ2-7; the match to TRBD2 covers 11 bases. The CDR3 totals 18 residues. The germline gives CDR1 MNHEY, CDR2 SMNVEV (reference sequence). V shed 4 bases and J 6 bases; nucleotides not matched to a gene: 17. The CDR3 coding sequence is TGTGCCAGCAGTTACTTGAGGACTAGCGGGTACCCTATCCGCGAGCAGTACTTC. The encoded protein is CASSYLRTSGYPIREQYF.

The rearrangement links TRBV7-3 to TRBJ2-2, with D possibly TRBD2 on 6 matching bases. There are 16 residues in the CDR3. Trimming removed 5 bases from V and 1 base from J, with 14 bases in between. Germline V gene lookup returns CDR1 SGHTA and CDR2 FQGTGA. The CDR3 nucleotides are TGTGCCAGCAGCCCCGGGTATAGCGGGAACACCGGGGAGCTGTTTTTT. It translates to CASSPGYSGNTGELFF.

The chain carries TRBV5-6 and TRBJ1-6; D is perhaps TRBD1 (5 bases). Germline loops: CDR1 SGHDT, CDR2 YYEEEE. The CDR3 extends over 18 amino acids. Trimming left V 3 bases short and J 0 bases short, with 16 bases between. The CDR3 region is CASSYRNRQSSYNSPLHF. CDR3 nucleotides: TGTGCCAGCAGCTACCGAAACAGGCAGAGCTCCTATAATTCACCCCTCCACTTT.

This clone appeared a single time. This chain links TRBV6-5 with TRBJ2-7; tentatively, D is TRBD1 (6 bases). In germline, CDR1 is MNHEY, CDR2 SVGAGI. The CDR3 totals 12 residues. V gave up 4 bases and J gave up 6 bases, with 10 bases separating them. The CDR3 protein is CASSSRQAEQYF. CDR3 DNA sequence: TGTGCCAGCAGTTCCCGACAGGCCGAGCAGTACTTC.

The count of this clone is one. This chain uses TRBV7-9 with TRBJ1-1; no definite D call. Trimming shortened V by 5 bases and J by 2 bases, and 9 bases separated the two germline ends. The CDR3 is made up of 13 amino acids. Germline assignment: CDR1 SEHNR and CDR2 FQNEAQ (reference sequence). This CDR3 reads CASSRGPNTEAFF. CDR3 DNA: TGTGCCAGCAGCCGTGGGCCTAACACTGAAGCTTTCTTT.

Only a few counts were recorded for this clone. V usage is TRBV10-2 and J usage is TRBJ1-2; D remains unclear. This CDR3 spans 13 amino acids. CDR1 is WSHSY and CDR2 is SAAADI in the germline V gene. With 3 bases removed from V and 8 bases from J, the gap between germline ends came to 13 bases. The CDR3 nucleotides are TGCGCCAGCAGTGAACCGGGGTTGAGGGGCTACACCTTC. Translated: CASSEPGLRGYTF.

This clone was counted only a few times. Other DNA sequences in this specimen translate into the identical CDR3. The chain has TRBV11-3 and TRBJ2-1, with D uncertain. There are 12 residues in the CDR3. Trimming took off 4 bases at V and 5 bases at J, with 6 bases between the two ends. Germline V gene sequence: CDR1 SGHNT, CDR2 YENEEA. The CDR3 bases are TGTGCCAGCAGCTCCCAGAACAATGAGCAGTTCTTC. As protein: CASSSQNNEQFF. The full variable domain, with the rest looked up from reference TRBV11-3 and TRBJ2-1, is EAGVVQSPRYKIIEKKQPVAFWCNPISGHNTLYWYLQNLGQGPELLIRYENEEAVDDSQLPKDRFSAERLKGVDSTLKIQPAELGDSAVYLCASSSQNNEQFFGPGTRLTVL.

This clone was seen once. The chain combines TRBV7-9 with TRBJ2-5, with 8 positions matching TRBD1. CDR3 length equals 14 residues. The V gene end was trimmed by 5 bases and the J gene end by 2 bases; junction bases not matched to a gene: 4. Germline loops: CDR1 SEHNR, CDR2 FQNEAQ (reference sequence). Written as DNA, the CDR3 is TGTGCCAGCAGCCACGGACAGGGACAAGAGACCCAGTACTTC. This codes for CASSHGQGQETQYF.

This clone was seen only once. This chain uses TRBV5-4 with TRBJ2-2, with D unresolved. CDR3 length: 13 residues. CDR1 is SGHNT and CDR2 is YYREEE in the germline V gene (reference sequence). The CDR3 bases are TGTGCAGCACATAGCCCGAACACCGGGGAGCTGTTTTTT. Its protein product is CAAHSPNTGELFF.

This clone occurred a few times. The CDR3 DNA reads as TGTGCCAGCAGTAAAGTAGCGGGAGAGGAGTACGAGCAGTACTTC. It yields the protein CASSKVAGEEYEQYF. V is TRBV6-1 and J is TRBJ2-7, with TRBD2 identical over 9 bases. This CDR3 spans 15 amino acids. Germline assignment: CDR1 MNHNS and CDR2 SASEGT. Trimming removed 5 bases from V and 4 bases from J; junction bases left unmatched: 9.

The chain joins TRBV7-6 to TRBJ2-5; 7 positions match TRBD2. Trimming removed 4 bases from V and 5 bases from J; junction bases left unmatched: 10. Germline CDR1 and CDR2: SGHVS and FNYEAQ. The CDR3 runs to 15 residues. The CDR3 here is CASSSWGREGETQYF. CDR3 nucleotides: TGTGCCAGCAGCTCCTGGGGCAGGGAGGGGGAGACCCAGTACTTC.

J is TRBJ2-5 and V is TRBV6-1; 9 bases map to TRBD2. The germline gives CDR1 MNHNS, CDR2 SASEGT. V shed 3 bases and J 1 base; nucleotides not matched to a gene: 9. This CDR3 contains 17 residues. CDR3 bases: TGTGCCAGCAGTGATGGGGGGAAAGCGGGGGGCCAAGAGACCCAGTACTTC. Amino acids: CASSDGGKAGGQETQYF.

This clone was counted a few times. The chain is built from TRBV29-1 and TRBJ2-3, with 7 bases aligning to TRBD2. V shed 3 bases, J shed 4 bases, and the junction held 7 bases outside the gene matches. The CDR3 extends over 14 amino acids. Germline assignment: CDR1 SQVTM and CDR2 ANQGSEA. CDR3 DNA sequence: TGCAGCGTTGAGGGGGGAGGGCGGGCAGATACGCAGTATTTT. Its translation: CSVEGGGRADTQYF.

CDR3 amino acids: CASSLERAGPYEQYF. The DNA for the CDR3 is TGTGCCAGCAGCCTAGAAAGAGCGGGGCCCTACGAGCAGTACTTC. This chain uses TRBV7-9 with TRBJ2-7, with 7 bases identical to TRBD2. J gave up 2 bases and V 5 bases, and 9 bases lay outside the gene matches. Germline V lookup: CDR1 SEHNR, CDR2 FQNEAQ (reference sequence). This CDR3 has 15 residues.

In nucleotides, the CDR3 is TGTGCCAGCAGCTTAACGGGGGGAGGCACAGATACGCAGTATTTT. Amino acid sequence: CASSLTGGGTDTQYF. The rearrangement uses TRBV7-3 and TRBJ2-3; TRBD2 might be the D (6 bases). V lost 0 bases, J lost 1 base, and 8 bases lay in between. The length of the CDR3 is 15 residues. Per the germline V gene, CDR1 is SGHTA and CDR2 is FQGTGA. The variable domain in full, completed from reference TRBV7-3 and TRBJ2-3, reads GAGVSQTPSNKVTEKGKYVELRCDPISGHTALYWYRQSLGQGPEFLIYFQGTGAADDSGLPNDRFFAVRPEGSVSTLKIQRTERGDSAVYLCASSLTGGGTDTQYFGPGTRLTVL.

This clone was observed a few times. The V and J genes are TRBV2 and TRBJ1-1, with D tentatively TRBD1 (6 bases). The germline V gene encodes CDR1 SNHLY and CDR2 FYNNEI. Trimming left V 5 bases short and J 4 bases short, with 17 bases between. The CDR3 is 15 residues long. The CDR3 sequence is CASSPTTGLGTEAFF. As DNA, the CDR3 is TGTGCCAGCAGTCCTACTACAGGGCTGGGCACTGAAGCTTTCTTT.

This sequence joins TRBV5-3 and TRBJ2-1; TRBD1 is a possible D gene (5 bases). TRBV5-3 is assigned to the ORF class and has an uncertain function. The CDR3 covers 17 residues. V was trimmed by 10 bases and J by 0 bases, leaving 23 bases between them. The CDR3 DNA reads as TGTGCCCCCTGGGGCAATTTGGGCCACAGCTCCTACAATGAGCAGTTCTTC. The encoded protein is CAPWGNLGHSSYNEQFF.

This chain connects TRBV6-1 to TRBJ2-3, with D perhaps TRBD2 (6 bases). The CDR3 sequence is 17 residues long. Germline V gene lookup returns CDR1 MNHNS and CDR2 SASEGT. The V gene lost 1 base and the J gene lost 3 bases, with 17 bases spanning the gap. The CDR3 spells CASSEELASVRTDTQYF. The CDR3 region has the DNA TGTGCCAGCAGTGAAGAATTGGCTAGCGTACGGACAGATACGCAGTATTTT.

This clone was seen repeatedly, ten times or more. The CDR3 spells CASSVTGEYQPQHF. In DNA, the CDR3 is TGTGCCAGCTCCGTCACGGGGGAATATCAGCCCCAGCATTTT. The rearrangement links TRBV18 to TRBJ1-5; D may be TRBD1 (5 bases). The CDR3 runs to 14 residues. The V gene lost 6 bases and the J gene lost 5 bases, with 14 bases spanning the gap. Germline V lookup: CDR1 KGHSH, CDR2 LQKENI.

The J gene is TRBJ2-7, the V gene TRBV5-6; 9 bases line up with TRBD2. The CDR3 runs 18 residues. CDR1 is SGHDT, CDR2 YYEEEE, per germline. V trimming: 5 bases; J trimming: 4 bases; junction bases outside the gene matches: 19. The CDR3 sequence is CASSLRWREGPQGYEQYF. The CDR3 DNA is TGTGCCAGCAGTCTGAGGTGGCGGGAGGGACCCCAGGGGTACGAGCAGTACTTC.

This clone has a handful of counts. The chain links TRBV6-1 to TRBJ1-3; TRBD1 is a possible D gene (5 bases). V was clipped by 3 bases and J by 0 bases, with 9 bases between them. Per the germline V gene, CDR1 is MNHNS and CDR2 is SASEGT. The CDR3 sequence is 15 residues long. The CDR3: CASSEGPFSGNTIYF. The CDR3 region has the DNA TGTGCCAGCAGTGAGGGGCCCTTCTCTGGAAACACCATATATTTT.

The chain is built from TRBV19 and TRBJ1-2; perhaps TRBD1 as D (6 bases). Germline V lookup: CDR1 LNHDA, CDR2 SQIVND (reference sequence). Trimming cost V 5 bases and J 5 bases, with 18 bases left between them. The CDR3 runs to 15 residues. The CDR3 DNA is TGTGCCAGTAGTGCAGGACAGAATCTAAATTATGGCTACACCTTC. It encodes CASSAGQNLNYGYTF.

The rearrangement uses TRBV7-8 and TRBJ2-2; TRBD2 agrees at 8 bases. Germline V gives CDR1 SGHVS, CDR2 FQNEAQ. V lost 5 bases, J lost 5 bases, and 10 bases stayed unmatched. This CDR3 has 16 residues. This chain's CDR3 is CASSLGGSGRTGELFF. The CDR3 DNA is TGTGCCAGCAGCCTAGGGGGAAGCGGGAGAACCGGGGAGCTGTTTTTT. Combining the CDR3 with reference TRBV7-8 and TRBJ2-2 gives the whole variable domain GAGVSQSPRYKVAKRGQDVALRCDPISGHVSLFWYQQALGQGPEFLTYFQNEAQLDKSGLPSDRFFAERPEGSVSTLKIQRTQQEDSAVYLCASSLGGSGRTGELFFGEGSRLTVL.